This T cell receptor beta chain was sequenced during a study of chemoradiotherapy in HPV16-positive cancers. Turning to the study itself: Candidate HPV-specific clones and shared TCR motifs came from two HPV16-positive patients.

The study's findings and limits: Better recurrence-free survival went with HPV-responsive T-cell expansion in HPV16-positive patients. Only a couple of HPV16-positive patients supplied the functional HPV-specificity definition. Candidate HPV-specific clones and E7-related TCR motifs grew in tumor during treatment.

The repertoire was sequenced with immunoSEQ multiplex PCR; TCRdb's copy has only in-frame clones and lacks some. The repertoire holds 15,000 to 20,000 clones, more than 60% seen once, with 1.3% in the top ten. CDR3 length: 17 residues. The V segment lost 2 bases and the J segment 2 bases; nucleotides outside the gene matches: 6. Germline assignment: CDR1 SGHTA and CDR2 FQGNSA. Remarks on this clone: Its cognate antigen is unknown.

The V call is TRBV7-2, the J call TRBJ2-1; 10 positions agree with TRBD1. This receptor was taken from a human donor with HPV-associated anogenital cancer. This sample was obtained from a patient who underwent chemoradiotherapy. The CDR3 coding sequence is TGTGCCAGCAGCTTACGCGCGGGGACAGGGGCCTACAATGAGCAGTTCTTC. This sequence encodes CASSLRAGTGAYNEQFF.